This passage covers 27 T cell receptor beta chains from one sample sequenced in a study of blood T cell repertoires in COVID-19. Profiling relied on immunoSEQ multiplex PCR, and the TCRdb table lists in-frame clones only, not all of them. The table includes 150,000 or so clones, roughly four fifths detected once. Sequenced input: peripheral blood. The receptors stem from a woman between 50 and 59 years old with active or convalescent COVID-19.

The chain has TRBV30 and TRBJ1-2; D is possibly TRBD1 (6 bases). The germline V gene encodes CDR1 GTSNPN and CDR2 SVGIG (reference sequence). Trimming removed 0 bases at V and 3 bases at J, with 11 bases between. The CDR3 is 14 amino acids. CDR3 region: CAWSVLDRYYGYTF. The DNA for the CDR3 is TGTGCCTGGAGTGTACTGGACAGATACTATGGCTACACCTTC.

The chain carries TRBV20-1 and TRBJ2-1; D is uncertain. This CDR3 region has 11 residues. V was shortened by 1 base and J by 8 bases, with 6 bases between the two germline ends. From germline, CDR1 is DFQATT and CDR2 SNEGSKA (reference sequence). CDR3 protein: CSARASYEQFF. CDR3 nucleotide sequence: TGCAGTGCTAGAGCTAGTTATGAGCAGTTCTTC.

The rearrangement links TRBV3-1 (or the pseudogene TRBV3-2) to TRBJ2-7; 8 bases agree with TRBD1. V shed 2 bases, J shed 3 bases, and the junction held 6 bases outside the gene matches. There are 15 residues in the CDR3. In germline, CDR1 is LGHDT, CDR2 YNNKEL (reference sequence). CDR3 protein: CASSQSVTGGYEQYF. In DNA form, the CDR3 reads TGTGCCAGCAGCCAAAGTGTCACAGGGGGCTACGAGCAGTACTTC.

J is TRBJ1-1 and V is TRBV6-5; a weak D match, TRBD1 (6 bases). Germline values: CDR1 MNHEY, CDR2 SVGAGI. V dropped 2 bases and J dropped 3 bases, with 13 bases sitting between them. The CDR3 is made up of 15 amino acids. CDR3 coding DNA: TGTGCCAGCAGTTACGTAAGGGGGGGGCACACTGAAGCTTTCTTT. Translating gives CASSYVRGGHTEAFF.

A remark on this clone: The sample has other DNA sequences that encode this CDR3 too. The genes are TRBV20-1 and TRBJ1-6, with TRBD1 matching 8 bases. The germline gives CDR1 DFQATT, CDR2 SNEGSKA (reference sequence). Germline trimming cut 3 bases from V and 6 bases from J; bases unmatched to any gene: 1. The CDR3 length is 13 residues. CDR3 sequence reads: CSASTGGNSPLHF. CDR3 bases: TGCAGTGCTAGTACAGGGGGTAATTCACCCCTCCACTTT.

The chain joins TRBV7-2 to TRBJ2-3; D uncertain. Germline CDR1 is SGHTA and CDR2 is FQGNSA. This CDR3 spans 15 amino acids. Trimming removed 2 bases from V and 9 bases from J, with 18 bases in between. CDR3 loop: CASSLLRLHKNTQYF. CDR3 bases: TGTGCCAGCAGCTTATTGCGACTCCATAAAAACACGCAGTATTTT.

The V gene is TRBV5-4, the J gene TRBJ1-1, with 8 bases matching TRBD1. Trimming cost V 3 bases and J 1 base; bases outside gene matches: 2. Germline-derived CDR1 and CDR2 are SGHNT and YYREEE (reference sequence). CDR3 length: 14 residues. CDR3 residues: CASSYDRGNTEAFF. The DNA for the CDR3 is TGTGCCAGCAGCTATGACAGGGGGAACACTGAAGCTTTCTTT. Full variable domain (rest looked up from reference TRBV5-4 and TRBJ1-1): ETGVTQSPTHLIKTRGQQVTLRCSSQSGHNTVSWYQQALGQGPQFIFQYYREEENGRGNFPPRFSGLQFPNYSSELNVNALELDDSALYLCASSYDRGNTEAFFGQGTRLTVV.

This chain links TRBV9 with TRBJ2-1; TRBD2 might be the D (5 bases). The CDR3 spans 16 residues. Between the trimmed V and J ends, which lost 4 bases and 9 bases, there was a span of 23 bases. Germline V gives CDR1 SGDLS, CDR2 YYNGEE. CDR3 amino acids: CASSPKAHTSLGEQFF. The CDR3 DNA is TGTGCCAGCAGCCCGAAAGCGCATACTAGTCTAGGTGAGCAGTTCTTC.

CDR3: CASSPISDIYEQYF. CDR3 nucleotides: TGTGCCAGCAGTCCGATCTCGGACATCTACGAGCAGTACTTC. The chain links TRBV27 to TRBJ2-7; a weak D match, TRBD1 (5 bases). This CDR3 is 14 amino acids long. Deletions cut 5 bases from V and 3 bases from J, with 14 bases between. Per germline, CDR1 MNHEY and CDR2 SMNVEV (reference sequence).

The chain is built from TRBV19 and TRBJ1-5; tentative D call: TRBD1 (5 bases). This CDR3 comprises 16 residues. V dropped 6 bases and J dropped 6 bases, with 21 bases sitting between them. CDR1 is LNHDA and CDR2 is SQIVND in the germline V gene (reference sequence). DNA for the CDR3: TGTGCCAGTAGAGACGAAAGAGGCTCAGGGATTCAGCCCCAGCATTTT. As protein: CASRDERGSGIQPQHF.

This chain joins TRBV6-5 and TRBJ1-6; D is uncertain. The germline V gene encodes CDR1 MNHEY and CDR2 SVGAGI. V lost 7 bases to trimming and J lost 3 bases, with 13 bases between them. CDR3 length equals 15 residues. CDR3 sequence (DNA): TGTGCCAGCATCCCGGGGAGGGTCTATAATTCACCCCTCCACTTT. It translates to CASIPGRVYNSPLHF.

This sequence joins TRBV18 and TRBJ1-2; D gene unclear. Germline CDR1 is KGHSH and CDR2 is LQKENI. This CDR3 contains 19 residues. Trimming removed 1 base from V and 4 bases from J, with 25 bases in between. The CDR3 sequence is CASSPLNDPRIREGYGYTF. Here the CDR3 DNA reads TGTGCCAGCTCACCACTAAACGACCCACGAATAAGGGAGGGCTATGGCTACACCTTC.

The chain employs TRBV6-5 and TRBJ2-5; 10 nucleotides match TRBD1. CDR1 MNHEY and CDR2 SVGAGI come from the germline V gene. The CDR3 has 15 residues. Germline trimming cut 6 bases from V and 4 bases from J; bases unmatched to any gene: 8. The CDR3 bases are TGTGCCAGCAGCCGGACAGGGGGAAGGGGAGAGACCCAGTACTTC. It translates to CASSRTGGRGETQYF.

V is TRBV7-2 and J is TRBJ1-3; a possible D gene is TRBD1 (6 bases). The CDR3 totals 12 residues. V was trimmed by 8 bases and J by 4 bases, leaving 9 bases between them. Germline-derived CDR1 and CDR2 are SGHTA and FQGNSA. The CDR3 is CASRTVGNTIYF. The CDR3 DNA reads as TGTGCCAGCCGGACAGTCGGAAACACCATATATTTT.

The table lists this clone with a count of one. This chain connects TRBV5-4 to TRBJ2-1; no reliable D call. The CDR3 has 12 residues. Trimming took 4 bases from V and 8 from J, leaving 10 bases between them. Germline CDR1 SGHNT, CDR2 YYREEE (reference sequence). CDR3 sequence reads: CASSPSMDEQFF. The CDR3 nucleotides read TGTGCCAGCAGCCCATCTATGGATGAGCAGTTCTTC.

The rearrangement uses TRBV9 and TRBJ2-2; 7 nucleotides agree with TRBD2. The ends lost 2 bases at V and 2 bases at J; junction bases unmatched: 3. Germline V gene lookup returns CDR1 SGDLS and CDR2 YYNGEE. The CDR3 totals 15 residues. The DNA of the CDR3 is TGTGCCAGCAGCGTCACTAGCGTTAACACCGGGGAGCTGTTTTTT. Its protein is CASSVTSVNTGELFF.

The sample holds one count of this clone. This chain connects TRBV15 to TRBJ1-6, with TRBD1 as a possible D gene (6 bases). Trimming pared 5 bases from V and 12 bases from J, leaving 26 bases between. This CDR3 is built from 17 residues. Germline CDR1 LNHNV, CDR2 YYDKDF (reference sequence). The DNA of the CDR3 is TGTGCCACCAGCTCCCACAGGGAAGGACAGTTTTTCTTACCCCTCCACTTT. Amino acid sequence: CATSSHREGQFFLPLHF.

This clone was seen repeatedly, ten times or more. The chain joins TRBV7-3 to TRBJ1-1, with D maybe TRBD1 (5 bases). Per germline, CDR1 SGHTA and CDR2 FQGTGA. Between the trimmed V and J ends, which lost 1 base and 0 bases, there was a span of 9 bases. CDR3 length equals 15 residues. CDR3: CASSLMWGVNTEAFF. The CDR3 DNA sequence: TGTGCCAGCAGCTTAATGTGGGGGGTGAACACTGAAGCTTTCTTT.

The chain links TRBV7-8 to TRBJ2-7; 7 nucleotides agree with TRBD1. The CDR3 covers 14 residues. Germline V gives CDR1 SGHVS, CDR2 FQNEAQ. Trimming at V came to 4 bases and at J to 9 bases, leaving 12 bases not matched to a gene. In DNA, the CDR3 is TGTGCCAGCAGCTCCGGACAGGATTACTACACGCAGTACTTC. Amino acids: CASSSGQDYYTQYF.

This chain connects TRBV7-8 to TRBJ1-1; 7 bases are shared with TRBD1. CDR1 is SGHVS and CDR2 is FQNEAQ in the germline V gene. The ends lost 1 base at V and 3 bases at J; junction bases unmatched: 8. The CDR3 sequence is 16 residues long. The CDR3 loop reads CASSLGGHRGYTEAFF. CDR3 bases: TGTGCCAGCAGCTTAGGAGGTCACAGGGGATACACTGAAGCTTTCTTT.

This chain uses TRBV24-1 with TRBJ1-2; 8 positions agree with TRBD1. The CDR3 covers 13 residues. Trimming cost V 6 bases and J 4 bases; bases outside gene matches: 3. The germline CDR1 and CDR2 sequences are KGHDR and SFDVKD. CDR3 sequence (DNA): TGTGCCACCAGTAGGACAGGGCTCTATGGCTACACCTTC. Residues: CATSRTGLYGYTF.

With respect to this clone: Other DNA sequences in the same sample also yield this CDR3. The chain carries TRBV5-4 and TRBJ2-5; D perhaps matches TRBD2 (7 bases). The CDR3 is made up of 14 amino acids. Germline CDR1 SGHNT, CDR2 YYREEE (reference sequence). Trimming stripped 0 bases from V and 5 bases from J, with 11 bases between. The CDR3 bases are TGTGCCAGCAGCTTGGAGGGGGGAGGGGAGACCCAGTACTTC. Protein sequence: CASSLEGGGETQYF. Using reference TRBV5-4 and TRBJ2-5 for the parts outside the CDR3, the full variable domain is ETGVTQSPTHLIKTRGQQVTLRCSSQSGHNTVSWYQQALGQGPQFIFQYYREEENGRGNFPPRFSGLQFPNYSSELNVNALELDDSALYLCASSLEGGGETQYFGPGTRLLVL.

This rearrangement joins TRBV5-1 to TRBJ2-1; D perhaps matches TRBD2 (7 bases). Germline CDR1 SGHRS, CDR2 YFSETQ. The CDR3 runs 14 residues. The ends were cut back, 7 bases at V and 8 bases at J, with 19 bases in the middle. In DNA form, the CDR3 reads TGCGCCAGCCTCCGTGGAGGGGGGGAAGATGAGCAGTTCTTC. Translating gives CASLRGGGEDEQFF.

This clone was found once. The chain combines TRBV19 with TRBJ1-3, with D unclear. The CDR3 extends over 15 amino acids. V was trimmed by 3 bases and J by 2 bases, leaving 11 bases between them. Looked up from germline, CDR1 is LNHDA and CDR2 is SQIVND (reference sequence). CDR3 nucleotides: TGTGCCAGTAGTATGCGTCGTCAGGCTGGAAACACCATATATTTT. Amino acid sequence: CASSMRRQAGNTIYF.

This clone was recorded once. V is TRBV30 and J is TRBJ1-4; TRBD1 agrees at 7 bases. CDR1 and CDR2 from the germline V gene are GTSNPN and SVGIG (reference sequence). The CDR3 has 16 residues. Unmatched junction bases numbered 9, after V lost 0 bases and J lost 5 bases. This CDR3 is CAWSVRFGTVNEKLFF. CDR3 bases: TGTGCCTGGAGTGTACGCTTCGGGACAGTCAATGAAAAACTGTTTTTT.

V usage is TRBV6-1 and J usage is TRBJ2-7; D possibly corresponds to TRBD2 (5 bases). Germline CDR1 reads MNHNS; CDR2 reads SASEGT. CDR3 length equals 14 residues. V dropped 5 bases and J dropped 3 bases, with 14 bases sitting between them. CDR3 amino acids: CASSPLAVLYEQYF. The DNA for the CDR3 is TGTGCCAGCAGTCCCCTAGCTGTGCTCTACGAGCAGTACTTC.

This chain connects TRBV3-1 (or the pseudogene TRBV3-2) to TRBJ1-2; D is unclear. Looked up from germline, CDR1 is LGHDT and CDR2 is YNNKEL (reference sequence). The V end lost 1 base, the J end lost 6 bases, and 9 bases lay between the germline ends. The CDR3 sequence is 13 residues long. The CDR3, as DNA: TGTGCCAGCAGCCAAGGATACAGTCATGGCTACACCTTC. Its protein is CASSQGYSHGYTF.